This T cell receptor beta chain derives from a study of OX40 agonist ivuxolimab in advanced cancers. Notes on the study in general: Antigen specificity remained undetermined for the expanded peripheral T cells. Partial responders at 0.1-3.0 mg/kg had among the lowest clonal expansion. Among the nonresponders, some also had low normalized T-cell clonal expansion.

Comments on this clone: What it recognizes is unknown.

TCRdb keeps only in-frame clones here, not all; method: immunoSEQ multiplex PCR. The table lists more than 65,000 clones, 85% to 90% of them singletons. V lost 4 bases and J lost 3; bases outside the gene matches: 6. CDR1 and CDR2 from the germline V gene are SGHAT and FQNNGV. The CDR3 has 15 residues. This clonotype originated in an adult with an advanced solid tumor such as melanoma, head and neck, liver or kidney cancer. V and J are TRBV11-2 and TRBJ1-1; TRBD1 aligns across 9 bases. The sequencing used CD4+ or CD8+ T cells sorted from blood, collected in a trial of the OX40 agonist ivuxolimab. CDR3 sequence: CASSSNRGLDTEAFF. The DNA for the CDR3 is TGTGCCAGCAGCTCTAACAGGGGGCTTGACACTGAAGCTTTCTTT.